The 3 T cell receptor beta chains below come from one sample, sequenced in a study of cytotoxic CD8 clonotypes in ibrutinib-treated CLL. The repertoire was sequenced with immunoSEQ multiplex PCR; TCRdb's copy has only in-frame clones and lacks some. The sample holds under 200,000 clones, roughly 80% seen once. The sequenced sample was PBMCs, obtained after 24 months of ibrutinib treatment. The receptors shown here come from a human donor with chronic lymphocytic leukemia.

This chain connects TRBV19 to TRBJ2-2, with TRBD1 matching over 7 bases. The germline gives CDR1 LNHDA, CDR2 SQIVND (reference sequence). The CDR3 has 14 residues. Trimming removed 7 bases from V and 3 bases from J; junction bases left unmatched: 5. CDR3 residues: CASIGTAYTGELFF. The CDR3 region has the DNA TGTGCCAGTATAGGGACAGCCTACACCGGGGAGCTGTTTTTT.

This chain joins TRBV18 and TRBJ1-5; 7 nucleotides line up with TRBD1. V lost 3 bases, J lost 3 bases, and 8 bases stayed unmatched. The germline V gene has CDR1 KGHSH and CDR2 LQKENI. This CDR3 comprises 16 residues. CDR3 DNA sequence: TGTGCCAGCTCACCCATAGGACAGGTGATCAATCAGCCCCAGCATTTT. It yields the protein CASSPIGQVINQPQHF.

The chain employs TRBV6-1 and TRBJ2-3; maybe TRBD2 (5 bases). V shed 6 bases and J shed 4 bases, with 8 bases lying between them. Germline V CDR1 and CDR2: MNHNS, SASEGT. This CDR3 spans 12 amino acids. CDR3 DNA: TGTGCCAGCAGACTAGTCCCAGATACGCAGTATTTT. Translating gives CASRLVPDTQYF.